This T cell receptor (beta chain) is from a study of blood T cell repertoires in COVID-19. As for the study in general: T cells, B-cell-depleted T cells, or PBMCs supplied cDNA or gDNA.

Produced via immunoSEQ multiplex PCR; TCRdb's table is partial and in-frame only. The repertoire consists of some 350,000 clones, with nearly 90% occurring once and the leading ten covering 6.5% to 8%. V was cut by 1 base and J by 4 bases, with 11 bases left in between. Looked up from germline, CDR1 is LNHDA and CDR2 is SQIVND (reference sequence). The CDR3 loop spans 14 amino acids. The sample taken for sequencing was peripheral blood. The clonotype originates from a man aged 18 to 30 with active or convalescent COVID-19. The chain has TRBV19 and TRBJ2-7; maybe TRBD2 (6 bases). CDR3 sequence: CASSIASLAYEQYF. CDR3 DNA: TGTGCCAGTAGTATAGCCTCGCTAGCGTACGAGCAGTACTTC.